The next 20 T cell receptor beta chains were all read from a single sample in a study of cytomegalovirus exposure and HLA in healthy donors. Data came from immunoSEQ multiplex PCR; TCRdb stores just in-frame clones and leaves some out. The sample includes tens of thousands of clones, about 90% of them seen just once. The material sequenced was PBMCs. The receptor source for this set is a young woman in good health and CMV-seropositive.

The chain has TRBV9 and TRBJ2-2; 9 bases agree with TRBD2. This CDR3 contains 16 residues. The V and J ends lost 3 bases and 6 bases, in that order; junction bases with no gene match: 9. Germline CDR1 and CDR2: SGDLS and YYNGEE. This CDR3 is CASSGTGGGAPGELFF. The DNA for the CDR3 is TGTGCCAGCAGCGGGACTGGCGGGGGGGCTCCCGGGGAGCTGTTTTTT.

The rearrangement uses TRBV11-3 and TRBJ2-5; 9 nucleotides align to TRBD2. Per germline, CDR1 SGHNT and CDR2 YENEEA. The CDR3 consists of 15 residues. Trimming at V came to 3 bases and at J to 2 bases, leaving 4 bases not matched to a gene. This CDR3 reads CASSLGGREQETQYF. CDR3 DNA sequence: TGTGCCAGCAGCTTGGGCGGGAGGGAGCAAGAGACCCAGTACTTC.

This clone was observed once. The rearrangement links TRBV5-6 to TRBJ2-5; 15 positions match TRBD2. Germline lookup yields CDR1 SGHDT and CDR2 YYEEEE. V lost 0 bases and J lost 1; bases outside the gene matches: 7. This CDR3 spans 19 amino acids. CDR3 in DNA: TGTGCCAGCAGCTTGGTTAGGACTAGCGGGAGGGGGTCCCAAGAGACCCAGTACTTC. Translated, it gives CASSLVRTSGRGSQETQYF.

V is TRBV7-6 and J is TRBJ1-2; D gene ambiguous. This CDR3 comprises 11 residues. CDR1 and CDR2 from the germline V gene are SGHVS and FNYEAQ. Trimming took 4 bases from V and 6 from J, leaving 6 bases between them. The CDR3 reads CASSSSDGYTF. The CDR3 DNA reads as TGTGCCAGCAGCTCATCGGATGGCTACACCTTC.

The chain has TRBV7-9 and TRBJ1-4; tentative D call: TRBD1 (5 bases). Germline V gene lookup returns CDR1 SEHNR and CDR2 FQNEAQ (reference sequence). V lost 4 bases and J lost 6, with 15 bases in between. The CDR3 has 15 residues. The CDR3 spells CASSSGGKGDEKLFF. The CDR3 DNA is TGTGCCAGCAGCTCCGGGGGTAAAGGCGATGAAAAACTGTTTTTT.

This clone has only a few counts. This chain uses TRBV2 with TRBJ1-5; no reliable D call. The V end lost 5 bases, the J end lost 1 base, and 3 bases lay between the germline ends. The germline V gene encodes CDR1 SNHLY and CDR2 FYNNEI. The CDR3 is 12 residues long. CDR3 protein: CASSLSNQPQHF. In nucleotides, the CDR3 is TGTGCCAGCAGTCTCAGCAATCAGCCCCAGCATTTT.

The gene calls are TRBV5-1 and TRBJ2-3; 12 bases match TRBD1. The V segment lost 7 bases and the J segment 3 bases; nucleotides outside the gene matches: 15. Germline V gene lookup returns CDR1 SGHRS and CDR2 YFSETQ. CDR3 size: 18 residues. The DNA for the CDR3 is TGCGCCAGCCGATCCTCCGGGACAGGGGGCTTCGGAACAGATACGCAGTATTTT. Protein product: CASRSSGTGGFGTDTQYF.

This clone showed up just a few times. The rearrangement joins TRBV10-3 to TRBJ2-3; 12 bases fit TRBD2. Germline assignment: CDR1 ENHRY and CDR2 SYGVKD. The CDR3 is 16 residues long. V gave up 4 bases and J gave up 2 bases; unmatched junction bases: 4. The chain's CDR3 is CAISAGTSGYTDTQYF. The CDR3 DNA reads as TGTGCCATCAGTGCCGGGACTAGCGGGTACACAGATACGCAGTATTTT.

This clone was recorded once. The chain combines TRBV5-1 with TRBJ2-1, with 13 bases matching TRBD2. This CDR3 spans 15 amino acids. Trimming took 3 bases from V and 4 from J; bases not matched to a gene: 1. Germline values: CDR1 SGHRS, CDR2 YFSETQ. For the CDR3, the DNA is TGCGCCAGCAGCTCGGGACTAGCGGGGTACAATGAGCAGTTCTTC. Protein product: CASSSGLAGYNEQFF.

The CDR3 DNA is TGTGCCAGCAGTTTTTCTAGCGGGATAGCCAAAAACATTCAGTACTTC. It specifies CASSFSSGIAKNIQYF. The rearrangement links TRBV28 to TRBJ2-4; 9 nucleotides agree with TRBD2. Trimming cost V 3 bases and J 0 bases; bases outside gene matches: 3. The CDR3 has 16 amino acids. Germline assignment: CDR1 MDHEN and CDR2 SYDVKM. The full variable domain, with the rest looked up from reference TRBV28 and TRBJ2-4, is DVKVTQSSRYLVKRTGEKVFLECVQDMDHENMFWYRQDPGLGLRLIYFSYDVKMKEKGDIPEGYSVSREKKERFSLILESASTNQTSMYLCASSFSSGIAKNIQYFGAGTRLSVL.

The rearrangement uses TRBV7-9 and TRBJ2-3; 8 nucleotides agree with TRBD2. Germline assignment: CDR1 SEHNR and CDR2 FQNEAQ (reference sequence). V lost 5 bases to trimming and J lost 1 base; unmatched junction nucleotides: 11. The CDR3 runs 17 residues. The CDR3 coding sequence is TGTGCCAGCAGCACGAGCTTTGGGCGGGGGGGCACAGATACGCAGTATTTT. It encodes CASSTSFGRGGTDTQYF.

V usage is TRBV5-1 and J usage is TRBJ2-5, with TRBD2 matching over 9 bases. This CDR3 is built from 16 residues. J was trimmed by 9 bases and V by 1 base; bases with no gene match: 13. Germline loops: CDR1 SGHRS, CDR2 YFSETQ. DNA of the CDR3: TGCGCCAGCAGCTTGCAGGAGCGGGGGGCACTAGCCGCCCAGTACTTC. Residues: CASSLQERGALAAQYF.

The V gene is TRBV30, the J gene TRBJ1-1; D not resolved. CDR3 length: 13 residues. CDR1 and CDR2 from the germline V gene are GTSNPN and SVGIG (reference sequence). V was clipped by 4 bases and J by 0 bases, with 9 bases between them. The CDR3 DNA is TGTGCCTGGATCGGCCGGGTGAACACTGAAGCTTTCTTT. Its protein product is CAWIGRVNTEAFF. Variable domain in full (rest from reference TRBV30 and TRBJ1-1): SQTIHQWPATLVQPVGSPLSLECTVEGTSNPNLYWYRQAAGRGLQLLFYSVGIGQISSEVPQNLSASRPQDRQFILSSKKLLLSDSGFYLCAWIGRVNTEAFFGQGTRLTVV.

The chain is built from TRBV27 and TRBJ2-7, with TRBD1 matching over 7 bases. This CDR3 contains 13 residues. CDR1 is MNHEY, CDR2 SMNVEV, per germline (reference sequence). V was clipped by 3 bases and J by 3 bases; unmatched bases: 2. The CDR3 bases are TGTGCCAGCAGTTTGACAGGGAACTACGAGCAGTACTTC. It encodes CASSLTGNYEQYF.

This chain uses TRBV7-9 with TRBJ2-5, with D tentatively TRBD1 (6 bases). This CDR3 has 14 amino acids. Germline V CDR1 and CDR2: SEHNR, FQNEAQ (reference sequence). Trimming removed 1 base at V and 0 bases at J, with 6 bases between. The CDR3 region is CASSLGQDQETQYF. The CDR3 coding sequence is TGTGCCAGCAGCTTAGGACAGGACCAAGAGACCCAGTACTTC.

V and J are TRBV6-4 and TRBJ2-1, with TRBD2 as a possible D gene (6 bases). V was pared by 6 bases and J by 4 bases, with 13 bases between. The CDR3 contains 14 residues. Germline V lookup: CDR1 MRHNA, CDR2 SNTAGT. This CDR3 reads CASSRDSAYNEQFF. DNA of the CDR3: TGTGCCAGCAGCCGGGACTCGGCATACAATGAGCAGTTCTTC.

The chain has TRBV4-3 and TRBJ2-1, with D maybe TRBD1 (5 bases). The germline gives CDR1 LGHNA, CDR2 YSLEER. This CDR3 has 12 amino acids. Trimming stripped 6 bases from V and 10 bases from J, with 13 bases between. The CDR3 loop reads CASSRVQGEQFF. Written as DNA, the CDR3 is TGCGCCAGCAGTCGCGTGCAGGGCGAGCAGTTCTTC.

V and J are TRBV7-9 and TRBJ2-5, with D possibly matching TRBD2 (5 bases). The germline V gene encodes CDR1 SEHNR and CDR2 FQNEAQ (reference sequence). The CDR3 runs to 13 residues. Trimming took off 7 bases at V and 5 bases at J, with 14 bases between the two ends. The CDR3 region is CASNRWGAETQYF. The CDR3 nucleotides are TGTGCCAGCAACCGATGGGGAGCTGAGACCCAGTACTTC.

The rearrangement uses TRBV6-5 and TRBJ2-1; the D gene is possibly TRBD2 (5 bases). V was pared by 4 bases and J by 10 bases, with 11 bases between. This CDR3 has 12 amino acids. Germline V gene lookup returns CDR1 MNHEY and CDR2 SVGAGI. CDR3 sequence: CASSSFPGEQFF. CDR3 nucleotides: TGTGCCAGCAGTTCCTTTCCGGGGGAGCAGTTCTTC.

The rearrangement uses TRBV19 and TRBJ2-1, with D tentatively TRBD1 (5 bases). Trimming shortened V by 6 bases and J by 5 bases, and 23 bases separated the two germline ends. The germline gives CDR1 LNHDA, CDR2 SQIVND (reference sequence). The CDR3 consists of 17 residues. CDR3: CASSTSFRVSIDNEQFF. DNA of the CDR3: TGTGCCAGTAGCACGAGCTTCAGGGTGTCTATCGACAATGAGCAGTTCTTC.